In this sample, the clone carrying this TCR beta chain turned up many times. These data originate in a study of shared clonotypes between healthy human individuals. Clones were read by immunoSEQ multiplex PCR, and TCRdb kept only the in-frame ones, dropping some. Of about 1.1 million clones in the sample, approximately 80% were seen once. V shed 3 bases and J shed 3 bases, with 12 bases lying between them. Germline CDR1 reads SGDLS; CDR2 reads YYNGEE. The CDR3 length is 15 residues. This TCR was sampled from a man aged 18 to 29 in good health. Some clones in this sample may be carry-over from other donors' samples. The sequenced sample was memory CD4+ T cells from PBMCs. The subset here: CD45RA-negative fraction. The chain couples TRBV9 to TRBJ2-2; no clear D. The CDR3 DNA reads as TGTGCCAGCAGCGCCAGGATGGAACACACCGGGGAGCTGTTTTTT. Translation gives CASSARMEHTGELFF.